These 32 T cell receptor beta chains were all obtained from the same sample, sequenced in a study of beta chain features in type 1 diabetes. General study results and limits: People with Type 1 diabetes carried modestly yet significantly shorter TCRB CDR3s in all four CD4+ subsets.

Expressed TCRB transcripts were sequenced because the isolated RNA had all been reverse transcribed beforehand. Assay: immunoSEQ multiplex PCR; the TCRdb copy retains only in-frame clones and omits some. The sample yields about 260,000 clones, just over 20% seen once. These receptors have no known antigen. The sequencing input was naive CD4+ T cells from blood. These receptors all stem from a woman aged 40 to 49 with type 1 diabetes.

This chain links TRBV27 with TRBJ1-1; 12 nucleotides align to TRBD1. CDR1 is MNHEY, CDR2 SMNVEV, per germline (reference sequence). With V trimmed by 4 bases and J by 2 bases, 5 bases remained unmatched. The CDR3 is 16 amino acids. CDR3 sequence reads: CASSYRDRGLNTEAFF. The CDR3 bases are TGTGCCAGCAGTTACCGGGACAGGGGGCTTAACACTGAAGCTTTCTTT.

J is TRBJ2-7 and V is TRBV6-5; D uncertain. The length of the CDR3 is 12 residues. The V gene lost 6 bases and the J gene lost 0 bases, with 6 bases spanning the gap. Per germline, CDR1 MNHEY and CDR2 SVGAGI. The CDR3 is CASRVSSYEQYF. In nucleotides, the CDR3 is TGTGCCAGCAGGGTTAGCTCCTACGAGCAGTACTTC.

This sequence joins TRBV11-2 and TRBJ2-7, with TRBD1 matching over 10 bases. With V trimmed by 0 bases and J by 4 bases, 9 bases remained unmatched. The CDR3 sequence is 17 residues long. Germline CDR1 and CDR2: SGHAT and FQNNGV. CDR3 DNA: TGTGCCAGCAGCTTAGATCTGAGGGGACAGGGGCGGTACGAGCAGTACTTC. Translation gives CASSLDLRGQGRYEQYF.

The chain uses TRBV7-2 and TRBJ1-2, with 7 nucleotides matching TRBD1. Germline V gene data show CDR1 as SGHTA and CDR2 as FQGNSA. With 3 bases clipped from V and 6 bases from J, the junction kept 4 bases outside the gene matches. This CDR3 region has 13 residues. For the CDR3, the DNA is TGTGCCAGCAGCTTCAGACAGGGTGATGGCTACACCTTC. This translates into CASSFRQGDGYTF.

The chain is built from TRBV5-6 and TRBJ1-2; 8 bases fit TRBD1. Germline V gives CDR1 SGHDT, CDR2 YYEEEE. This CDR3 region has 14 residues. The J segment lost 7 bases and the V segment lost 4 bases, leaving 9 bases of the junction unmatched. CDR3: CASSPRQGLGGYTF. The DNA of the CDR3 is TGTGCCAGCAGCCCCAGACAGGGGTTAGGTGGCTACACCTTC.

As concerns this clone: This CDR3 is also generated by other DNA sequences in the sample. The chain joins TRBV30 to TRBJ1-3; TRBD1 might be the D (5 bases). The CDR3 has 15 residues. Trimming shortened V by 0 bases and J by 0 bases, and 9 bases separated the two germline ends. Looked up from germline, CDR1 is GTSNPN and CDR2 is SVGIG (reference sequence). CDR3 protein: CAWSVRGSSGNTIYF. The CDR3 nucleotides are TGTGCCTGGAGTGTACGGGGGAGCTCTGGAAACACCATATATTTT.

The chain employs TRBV19 and TRBJ2-4, with D possibly being TRBD2 (6 bases). Germline-derived CDR1 and CDR2 are LNHDA and SQIVND (reference sequence). The CDR3 has 17 amino acids. Trimming took 0 bases from V and 6 from J, leaving 18 bases between them. The CDR3 sequence is CASSIDSGLGGRNIQYF. CDR3 nucleotide sequence: TGTGCCAGTAGTATAGATTCAGGGTTGGGGGGTAGAAACATTCAGTACTTC. The variable domain in full, completed from reference TRBV19 and TRBJ2-4, reads DGGITQSPKYLFRKEGQNVTLSCEQNLNHDAMYWYRQDPGQGLRLIYYSQIVNDFQKGDIAEGYSVSREKKESFPLTVTSAQKNPTAFYLCASSIDSGLGGRNIQYFGAGTRLSVL.

This clone was seen a few times. This chain joins TRBV5-6 and TRBJ1-3; D remains ambiguous. This CDR3 has 14 residues. V was pared by 0 bases and J by 0 bases, with 4 bases between. CDR1 and CDR2 (germline): SGHDT, YYEEEE. CDR3 region: CASSLGDSGNTIYF. Written as DNA, the CDR3 is TGTGCCAGCAGCTTGGGAGACTCTGGAAACACCATATATTTT.

This clone showed up just a few times. The same CDR3 is also encoded by other DNA sequences in this sample. The rearrangement links TRBV7-2 to TRBJ2-5; D gene unclear. V lost 0 bases, J lost 2 bases, and 4 bases lay in between. CDR3 length equals 13 residues. Germline loops: CDR1 SGHTA, CDR2 FQGNSA. The CDR3 coding sequence is TGTGCCAGCAGCTTAGCACGGCAAGAGACCCAGTACTTC. It encodes CASSLARQETQYF.

This clone turned up a few times. The rearrangement links TRBV30 to TRBJ2-1, with a tentative D call TRBD2 (6 bases). This CDR3 has 11 amino acids. CDR1 and CDR2 (germline): GTSNPN, SVGIG (reference sequence). Trimming cost V 3 bases and J 14 bases, with 14 bases left between them. The CDR3 nucleotides are TGTGCCTGGAGAGAAGAGACTAGTGAGTTCTTC. This gives the protein CAWREETSEFF. The entire variable domain, with the rest obtained from reference TRBV30 and TRBJ2-1, is as follows: SQTIHQWPATLVQPVGSPLSLECTVEGTSNPNLYWYRQAAGRGLQLLFYSVGIGQISSEVPQNLSASRPQDRQFILSSKKLLLSDSGFYLCAWREETSEFFGPGTRLTVL.

This clone was observed a few times. The chain links TRBV9 to TRBJ1-2; D unclear. CDR3 length: 12 residues. The ends were cut back, 0 bases at V and 8 bases at J, with 8 bases in the middle. Germline assignment: CDR1 SGDLS and CDR2 YYNGEE. CDR3 coding DNA: TGTGCCAGCAGCGTAGGGCAGATGGGCTACACCTTC. The encoded protein is CASSVGQMGYTF.

In its sample, this clone was seen a few times. The CDR3 sequence is CSVWTAEAFF. The CDR3 nucleotides are TGCAGCGTGTGGACAGCTGAAGCTTTCTTT. The chain recombines TRBV29-1 with TRBJ1-1, with D tentatively TRBD1 (6 bases). Trimming removed 6 bases at V and 6 bases at J, with 8 bases between. The germline V gene encodes CDR1 SQVTM and CDR2 ANQGSEA. This CDR3 comprises 10 residues.

This chain's CDR3 is CASSLSGENTGELFF. CDR3 DNA: TGCGCCAGCAGCTTGTCGGGAGAGAACACCGGGGAGCTGTTTTTT. The V call is TRBV5-1, the J call TRBJ2-2, with a weak D call TRBD2 (6 bases). The germline V gene encodes CDR1 SGHRS and CDR2 YFSETQ. V was cut by 1 base and J by 1 base, with 8 bases left in between. The CDR3 covers 15 residues.

CDR3 sequence reads: CASSRSGTRYEQYF. CDR3 in DNA: TGTGCCAGCAGCCGCTCCGGGACTAGGTACGAGCAGTACTTC. V usage is TRBV9 and J usage is TRBJ2-7; 8 positions match TRBD2. This CDR3 has 14 residues. J was trimmed by 4 bases and V by 4 bases; bases with no gene match: 7. Germline-derived CDR1 and CDR2 are SGDLS and YYNGEE.

The V and J genes are TRBV6-5 and TRBJ1-1, with TRBD1 matching over 7 bases. Trimming at V came to 4 bases and at J to 5 bases, leaving 7 bases not matched to a gene. This CDR3 is built from 14 residues. CDR1 and CDR2 from the germline V gene are MNHEY and SVGAGI. This CDR3 reads CASSSHYRGTEAFF. In DNA, the CDR3 is TGTGCCAGCAGTTCCCACTACAGGGGAACTGAAGCTTTCTTT.

The chain combines TRBV18 with TRBJ2-3; D is possibly TRBD2 (5 bases). Germline values: CDR1 KGHSH, CDR2 LQKENI. The CDR3 is 16 residues long. The germline V and J ends were trimmed by 2 bases and 4 bases, with 16 bases remaining between them. The CDR3 DNA is TGTGCCAGCTCACCATACGTAGAGGGAATCGCAGATACGCAGTATTTT. Residues: CASSPYVEGIADTQYF.

This clone was detected a few times. The chain carries TRBV15 and TRBJ1-5; maybe TRBD1 (6 bases). Germline V CDR1 and CDR2: LNHNV, YYDKDF (reference sequence). This CDR3 has 15 residues. V was trimmed by 1 base and J by 3 bases, leaving 10 bases between them. CDR3 sequence reads: CATSRGGGSNQPQHF. For the CDR3, the DNA is TGTGCCACCAGCAGAGGCGGGGGCTCCAATCAGCCCCAGCATTTT.

This chain uses TRBV7-8 with TRBJ1-1, with TRBD1 identical over 9 bases. V trimming: 5 bases; J trimming: 3 bases; junction bases outside the gene matches: 4. Germline V gene sequence: CDR1 SGHVS, CDR2 FQNEAQ. The CDR3 consists of 14 residues. CDR3 DNA: TGTGCCAGCAGCCCACAGGGGGCCGACACTGAAGCTTTCTTT. As protein: CASSPQGADTEAFF.

Only a few counts were recorded for this clone. The chain links TRBV29-1 to TRBJ2-5, with unresolved D. The CDR3 is made up of 12 amino acids. V was shortened by 3 bases and J by 5 bases, with 10 bases between the two germline ends. Germline V CDR1 and CDR2: SQVTM, ANQGSEA. This CDR3 reads CSVDYSYETQYF. The CDR3 DNA reads TGCAGCGTTGACTACAGCTACGAGACCCAGTACTTC.

The chain links TRBV14 to TRBJ1-5, with TRBD1 as a possible D gene (5 bases). The CDR3 length is 14 residues. Trimming stripped 6 bases from V and 7 bases from J, with 16 bases between. Germline assignment: CDR1 SGHDN and CDR2 FVKESK. The CDR3 sequence is CASSPDTKDQPQHF. In DNA form, the CDR3 reads TGTGCCAGCAGTCCGGACACAAAGGACCAGCCCCAGCATTTT.

This chain connects TRBV21-1 to TRBJ2-6; TRBD1 was called by the table and not checked on the DNA. TRBV21-1 is a pseudogene. There are 13 residues in the CDR3. The CDR3 here is CAPRGFWANVLTF. CDR3 nucleotide sequence: TGTGCCCCAAGGGGGTTCTGGGCCAACGTCCTGACTTTC.

This clone was detected only a few times. V gene TRBV5-1 combines with J gene TRBJ1-5; D perhaps matches TRBD1 (5 bases). CDR1 and CDR2 from the germline V gene are SGHRS and YFSETQ. This CDR3 is 15 amino acids long. Trimming stripped 0 bases from V and 7 bases from J, with 14 bases between. The DNA of the CDR3 is TGCGCCAGCAGCTTGGATGGGGGGTCGGGCCAGCCCCAGCATTTT. This sequence encodes CASSLDGGSGQPQHF.

The rearrangement links TRBV11-1 to TRBJ2-7; TRBD1 matches 7 bases. The CDR3 is 13 amino acids. Trimming took 5 bases from V and 7 from J; bases not matched to a gene: 8. Germline V gene data show CDR1 as SGHAT and CDR2 as FQDESV (reference sequence). CDR3 nucleotide sequence: TGTGCCAGCAGCCAAGACAGGGTGAGGGAGCAGTACTTC. Translated: CASSQDRVREQYF.

This clone was observed a handful of times. This chain joins TRBV28 and TRBJ2-1; D uncertain. V lost 2 bases and J 0 bases, leaving 5 bases between the germline ends. The CDR3 is 14 amino acids. Germline CDR1 reads MDHEN; CDR2 reads SYDVKM. CDR3 in amino acids: CASSLESSYNEQFF. DNA for the CDR3: TGTGCCAGCAGTTTAGAGAGCTCCTACAATGAGCAGTTCTTC. Using reference TRBV28 and TRBJ2-1 for the parts outside the CDR3, the full variable domain is DVKVTQSSRYLVKRTGEKVFLECVQDMDHENMFWYRQDPGLGLRLIYFSYDVKMKEKGDIPEGYSVSREKKERFSLILESASTNQTSMYLCASSLESSYNEQFFGPGTRLTVL.

This chain's CDR3 is CASSASSGGEGTQYF. CDR3 bases: TGTGCCAGCAGTGCATCTAGCGGGGGGGAAGGTACGCAGTATTTT. J is TRBJ2-3 and V is TRBV2; the match to TRBD2 covers 12 bases. This CDR3 region has 15 residues. Germline CDR1 SNHLY, CDR2 FYNNEI. V was pared by 4 bases and J by 8 bases, with 7 bases of the junction left unmatched.

This clone was counted a few times. The J gene is TRBJ2-7, the V gene TRBV5-4; 8 bases are a match to TRBD1. With V trimmed by 4 bases and J by 2 bases, 11 bases remained unmatched. The CDR3 is 16 amino acids. CDR1 is SGHNT and CDR2 is YYREEE in the germline V gene (reference sequence). Written as DNA, the CDR3 is TGTGCCAGCAGCCAAGGATTGACAGGGGCCCCCTACGAGCAGTACTTC. It translates to CASSQGLTGAPYEQYF.

This rearrangement joins TRBV18 to TRBJ1-1; 12 nucleotides agree with TRBD1. The CDR3 loop spans 17 amino acids. After removal of 1 base from V and 5 bases from J, the junction contained 8 bases not matched to a gene. Germline-derived CDR1 and CDR2 are KGHSH and LQKENI. CDR3 loop: CASSPQSGTGGKTEAFF. As DNA, the CDR3 is TGTGCCAGCTCACCACAATCCGGGACAGGGGGCAAGACTGAAGCTTTCTTT.

This chain connects TRBV7-3 to TRBJ2-5, with 12 bases lining up with TRBD2. V gave up 5 bases and J gave up 4 bases; unmatched junction bases: 5. CDR3 size: 15 residues. The V gene's germline CDR1 is SGHTA and CDR2 FQGTGA. The chain's CDR3 is CASSPTSGGGETQYF. DNA for the CDR3: TGTGCCAGCAGCCCGACTAGCGGGGGTGGAGAGACCCAGTACTTC.

This clone was picked up a small number of times. This chain joins TRBV5-1 and TRBJ1-6; TRBD1 matches 9 bases. Germline CDR1 reads SGHRS; CDR2 reads YFSETQ. J lost 10 bases, V lost 4 bases, and 9 bases had no gene match. The CDR3 has 15 amino acids. The CDR3 nucleotides read TGCGCCAGCAGCCCTCGGACAGGGGAAGGGTCACCCCTCCACTTT. This sequence encodes CASSPRTGEGSPLHF.

The rearrangement uses TRBV10-3 and TRBJ2-5, with TRBD1 as a possible D gene (6 bases). Germline V CDR1 and CDR2: ENHRY, SYGVKD. Trimming stripped 4 bases from V and 2 bases from J, with 8 bases between. This CDR3 has 13 residues. In DNA form, the CDR3 reads TGTGCCATCAGTGTGGACAGACAAGAGACCCAGTACTTC. It translates to CAISVDRQETQYF.

CDR3 amino acids: CAIGEDRAGNTIYF. CDR3 sequence (DNA): TGTGCCATCGGAGAAGACAGGGCTGGAAACACCATATATTTT. The chain joins TRBV10-3 to TRBJ1-3, with 7 bases aligning to TRBD1. Per germline, CDR1 ENHRY and CDR2 SYGVKD. The CDR3 extends over 14 amino acids. V dropped 8 bases and J dropped 2; count of bases not matched to a gene: 6.

This rearrangement joins TRBV29-1 to TRBJ2-7, with 7 nucleotides matching TRBD1. V trimming: 5 bases; J trimming: 3 bases; junction bases outside the gene matches: 7. Per germline, CDR1 SQVTM and CDR2 ANQGSEA. The CDR3 has 13 amino acids. In DNA, the CDR3 is TGCAGCGTTCAGGGGGTACAATACTACGAGCAGTACTTC. This translates into CSVQGVQYYEQYF.